One sample yielded the 32 T cell receptor beta chains listed below, sequenced in a study of esophageal squamous cell carcinoma under preoperative chemotherapy. TCRdb re-called the PCR reads through MiXCR, storing one row per CDR3 protein. The table has 16,000 or so distinct CDR3 sequences, roughly 60% seen once. Time point of the sample: before preoperative PTX-NDP chemotherapy. The sample was acquired from a patient given preoperative chemotherapy. These receptors were taken from a human donor with esophageal squamous cell carcinoma. The donor label of this sample is uncertain.

Notes on this clonotype: The junction and the germline gene differ at one end; a read error may be behind it. The J gene is TRBJ2-3, the V gene TRBV6-1, with TRBD2 matching over 8 bases. The CDR3 totals 14 residues. The V gene's germline CDR1 is MNHNS and CDR2 SASEGT. Written as DNA, the CDR3 is TGTGCCGGCGTAGCGGGGCACGGCACAGATACGCAGTATTTC. Residues: CAGVAGHGTDTQYF.

The chain carries TRBV6-2 or TRBV6-3 and TRBJ2-3; no definite D call. There are 13 residues in the CDR3. Germline V gene data show CDR1 as MNHEY and CDR2 as SVGEGT. With 8 bases removed from V and 2 bases from J, the gap between germline ends came to 11 bases. In DNA, the CDR3 is TGTGCCAGCGGCCCCCAAAACACAGATACGCAGTATTTT. It translates to CASGPQNTDTQYF.

Regarding this clonotype: A much larger clone differs from this one at a single base, so this may be a read error. This chain links TRBV12-3 or TRBV12-4 with TRBJ2-1; 9 bases match TRBD2. This CDR3 has 19 amino acids. The J segment lost 7 bases and the V segment lost 2 bases, leaving 18 bases of the junction unmatched. DNA of the CDR3: TGTGCCAGCAGTTTACCCTGGGGGGGCGGGAGGGGGGCACGGAATGAGCAGTTCTTC. Protein product: CASSLPWGGGRGARNEQFF.

The chain uses TRBV6-4 and TRBJ2-3; TRBD1 is a possible D gene (6 bases). TRBJ2-7 explains the end of the DNA better; the J call may be wrong. Germline CDR1 is MRHNA and CDR2 is SNTAGT. CDR3 length equals 15 residues. CDR3 sequence (DNA): TGTGCCAGCGGTCTTGGGGGCGGTGACGGAGATACGCAGTACTTC. Translating gives CASGLGGGDGDTQYF.

The V and J genes are TRBV6-4 and TRBJ1-5, with D possibly TRBD1 on 6 matching bases. With 6 bases removed from V and 5 bases from J, the gap between germline ends came to 11 bases. This CDR3 contains 13 residues. CDR1 and CDR2 from the germline V gene are MRHNA and SNTAGT. Written as DNA, the CDR3 is TGTGCCAGCAGCCAACAGGGAGATCAGCCCCAGCATTTT. As protein: CASSQQGDQPQHF.

The chain links TRBV27 to TRBJ2-3, with a possible D match to TRBD1 (5 bases). This CDR3 is built from 14 residues. Germline-derived CDR1 and CDR2 are MNHEY and SMNVEV (reference sequence). The V and J ends lost 5 bases and 2 bases respectively, with 11 bases between them. Here the CDR3 DNA reads TGTGCCAGCAGTCCCAGACAGCCCACAGATACGCAGTATTTT. Translated, it gives CASSPRQPTDTQYF.

The chain links TRBV6-5 to TRBJ2-1, with D uncertain. The assigned J gene may be wrong: the sequence end matches TRBJ2-5 better. CDR1 and CDR2 from the germline V gene are MNHEY and SVGAGI. CDR3 length: 13 amino acids. Written as DNA, the CDR3 is TGTGCCAGCAGTTACTCGAGAGGAGAGACCCAGTACTTC. It encodes CASSYSRGETQYF.

This sequence joins TRBV27 and TRBJ2-1; D is possibly TRBD2 (6 bases). The better agreement between TRBJ2-7 and the DNA end casts doubt on the J call. Germline assignment: CDR1 MNHEY and CDR2 SMNVEV (reference sequence). This CDR3 has 15 residues. This CDR3 is CASSLTAPSGDEQYF. CDR3 nucleotide sequence: TGTGCCAGCAGTTTAACGGCCCCCTCGGGGGACGAGCAGTACTTC.

In the case of this clonotype: One end of the junction fails to match germline, which may point to a read error. V usage is TRBV6-1 and J usage is TRBJ2-3; TRBD2 matches 8 bases. Germline V gene sequence: CDR1 MNHNS, CDR2 SASEGT. CDR3 length: 16 amino acids. In DNA form, the CDR3 reads TGTGCCAGCAGGGGGATCGGGGGGGGTGACGAAGAGACCCAGTATTTC. It specifies CASRGIGGGDEETQYF.

Remarks on this clonotype: Germline and junction disagree at one end, which may indicate a read error. The rearrangement joins TRBV7-2 to TRBJ2-3, with 10 bases fitting TRBD2. CDR3 length: 14 residues. Germline V CDR1 and CDR2: SGHTA, FQGNSA. The CDR3 nucleotides are TGTGCCAGCAGCTTAGGGGGTAGCGGGAGGTGGTCGTTCTTT. It specifies CASSLGGSGRWSFF.

There are many counts of this clonotype. The chain couples TRBV7-8 to TRBJ2-1; D is ambiguous. The V end was cut by 3 bases, the J end by 5 bases, with 8 bases between. In germline, CDR1 is SGHVS, CDR2 FQNEAQ. The CDR3 sequence is 13 residues long. CDR3 residues: CASSFLVDNEQFF. In DNA, the CDR3 is TGTGCCAGCAGCTTCCTGGTGGACAATGAGCAGTTCTTC.

On this clonotype: One end of the junction fails to match germline, which may point to a read error. The genes are TRBV7-2 and TRBJ2-1; 9 bases match TRBD2. Germline V CDR1 and CDR2: SGHTA, FQGNSA. CDR3 length equals 17 residues. The CDR3 region has the DNA TGTGCCAGCAGCTTCGGTTTAGCGGGAGCCTCCACCAATGAGCAGTTCTTT. Residues: CASSFGLAGASTNEQFF.

Many counts were recorded for this clonotype. This sequence joins TRBV6-1 and TRBJ2-6, with D unclear. The CDR3 loop spans 14 amino acids. The V end was cut by 1 base, the J end by 2 bases, with 3 bases between. The germline V gene encodes CDR1 MNHNS and CDR2 SASEGT. The CDR3 sequence: CASSEETGANVLTF. In DNA form, the CDR3 reads TGTGCCAGCAGTGAAGAAACTGGGGCCAACGTCCTGACTTTC.

The chain uses TRBV9 and TRBJ1-4; 7 bases align to TRBD1. V shed 0 bases, J shed 8 bases, and the junction held 7 bases outside the gene matches. This CDR3 has 15 amino acids. Per the germline V gene, CDR1 is SGDLS and CDR2 is YYNGEE. This chain's CDR3 is CASSVAGGGQEKLFF. The CDR3 DNA reads TGTGCCAGCAGCGTAGCCGGAGGGGGCCAAGAAAAACTGTTTTTT.

This clonotype came up many times. The chain links TRBV6-1 to TRBJ2-1, with D uncertain. Germline lookup yields CDR1 MNHNS and CDR2 SASEGT. The CDR3 is made up of 18 amino acids. Between the trimmed V and J ends, which lost 1 base and 13 bases, there was a span of 29 bases. The CDR3 reads CASSEDSEASLAKNIQFF. In DNA, the CDR3 is TGTGCCAGCAGTGAAGACTCGGAAGCCTCCTTAGCCAAAAACATTCAGTTCTTC.

About this clonotype: Compared with germline, one end of the junction differs, possibly owing to a read error. The DNA of the CDR3 is TGTGCCAGCGGGGGCAACGGGGGCCGTGAGGCAGATACCCAGTACTTT. As protein: CASGGNGGREADTQYF. V and J are TRBV6-1 and TRBJ2-3, with D perhaps matching TRBD1 or TRBD2 (6 bases each). The CDR3 spans 16 residues. CDR1 MNHNS and CDR2 SASEGT come from the germline V gene.

In this sample, this clonotype turned up a few times. This chain uses TRBV20-1 with TRBJ2-4, with D perhaps TRBD2 (5 bases). Germline CDR1 is DFQATT and CDR2 is SNEGSKA (reference sequence). Between the trimmed V and J ends, which lost 0 bases and 5 bases, there was a span of 11 bases. The CDR3 has 14 residues. The DNA for the CDR3 is TGCAGTGCTAGAGATATAGGGCGGGAAAACATTCAGTACTTC. It encodes CSARDIGRENIQYF.

In regard to this clonotype: A junction boundary mismatches the germline segment, possibly from a read error. The chain has TRBV6-1 and TRBJ2-1, with TRBD2 identical over 9 bases. The CDR3 is made up of 16 amino acids. Per germline, CDR1 MNHNS and CDR2 SASEGT. The CDR3 protein is CASRGAGGRDPDTQYF. DNA of the CDR3: TGTGCCAGCAGGGGAGCGGGGGGACGGGACCCAGATACGCAGTATTTC.

This clonotype turned up a few times. The chain is built from TRBV12-3 or TRBV12-4 and TRBJ2-1, with TRBD1 matching 7 bases. The DNA end is more similar to TRBJ2-5, so the J call may be wrong. This CDR3 is 13 amino acids long. The CDR3 loop is CASSLTGFETQYF. CDR3 sequence (DNA): TGTGCCAGCAGTTTGACAGGGTTCGAGACCCAGTACTTC.

The sample holds many counts of this clonotype. The chain carries TRBV11-2 and TRBJ1-4; D is unresolved. The CDR3 is 14 residues long. The germline V and J ends were trimmed by 5 bases and 4 bases, with 11 bases remaining between them. Germline CDR1 is SGHAT and CDR2 is FQNNGV. For the CDR3, the DNA is TGTGCCAGCAGCCCTCCGGGGAATAATGAAAAACTGTTTTTT. Protein sequence: CASSPPGNNEKLFF.

With respect to this clonotype: The junction departs from germline at one end; a sequencing error may be responsible. The J gene is TRBJ2-3, the V gene TRBV6-1; possible D gene TRBD2, 6 bases. CDR1 MNHNS and CDR2 SASEGT come from the germline V gene. The CDR3 contains 14 residues. CDR3 nucleotide sequence: TGTGCCAGCGCGGGGATGAGCGCCGGAAACACGCAGTACTTT. Encoded protein: CASAGMSAGNTQYF.

Remarks on this clonotype: Here the CDR3 omits its conserved ending phenylalanine or tryptophan, so a read error is the likely source. V gene TRBV29-1 combines with J gene TRBJ2-1; 9 nucleotides align to TRBD2. CDR3 length: 15 residues. Germline-derived CDR1 and CDR2 are SQVTM and ANQGSEA. J lost 0 bases, V lost 4 bases, and 4 bases had no gene match. CDR3 bases: TGCAGCGTTGGCTTAGCGGGGGTCTCCTACAATGAGCAGTTCTTA. Its translation: CSVGLAGVSYNEQFL.

The sample holds many counts of this clonotype. A much larger clone lies a single base off, so this may be a read error. V is TRBV6-1 and J is TRBJ2-5; D uncertain. Trimming took 4 bases from V and 13 from J, leaving 16 bases between them. The CDR3 is made up of 12 amino acids. Looked up from germline, CDR1 is MNHNS and CDR2 is SASEGT. The CDR3 sequence: CASSVSARLPYF. The CDR3, as DNA: TGTGCCAGCAGTGTAAGTGCTAGGCTCCCGTACTTC.

J is TRBJ1-1 and V is TRBV12-3 or TRBV12-4; a possible D gene is TRBD1 (6 bases). CDR3 size: 14 residues. V gave up 3 bases and J gave up 2 bases, with 10 bases separating them. The DNA for the CDR3 is TGTGCCAGCAGTTTGCGGACAGTTAACACTGAAGCTTTCTTT. Amino acids: CASSLRTVNTEAFF.

This clonotype was seen only a few times. The CDR3 nucleotides are TGTGCCAGCAGTTCTGCCGGGACGGCCACTGAAGCTTTCTTT. It encodes CASSSAGTATEAFF. The chain carries TRBV6-5 and TRBJ1-1; D possibly corresponds to TRBD1 (5 bases). There are 14 residues in the CDR3. CDR1 and CDR2 (germline): MNHEY, SVGAGI. V was shortened by 4 bases and J by 4 bases, with 13 bases between the two germline ends.

The rearrangement uses TRBV12-5 and TRBJ2-3; the match to TRBD2 covers 8 bases. Germline assignment: CDR1 LGHNT and CDR2 FRNRAP. The V and J ends lost 9 bases and 9 bases, in that order; junction bases with no gene match: 17. CDR3 length: 15 residues. The CDR3 DNA follows: TGTGCTAGCGTAACGGGGGGGGGCGGCACAAACACGCAGTATTTT. This codes for CASVTGGGGTNTQYF.

Concerning this clonotype: At one of its ends the junction is not consistent with the germline gene, which may arise from a read error. The chain is built from TRBV12-5 and TRBJ2-3, with 9 bases identical to TRBD2. This CDR3 region has 22 residues. Germline loops: CDR1 LGHNT, CDR2 FRNRAP. DNA of the CDR3: TGTGCTAGTGGTTTGGTACGGGGCAGGGGGTTAGCGGGAGTATTTAGCACAGAGACGCAGTATTTT. It is translated as CASGLVRGRGLAGVFSTETQYF. The full variable domain, completed using reference TRBV12-5 and TRBJ2-3, is DARVTQTPRHKVTEMGQEVTMRCQPILGHNTVFWYRQTMMQGLELLAYFRNRAPLDDSGMPKDRFSAEMPDATLATLKIQPSEPRDSAVYFCASGLVRGRGLAGVFSTETQYFGPGTRLTVL.

This sequence joins TRBV11-2 and TRBJ2-3, with D perhaps given as TRBD1 or TRBD2 (6 bases each). Germline values: CDR1 SGHAT, CDR2 FQNNGV. V lost 3 bases and J 11 bases, leaving 18 bases between the germline ends. The CDR3 totals 14 residues. DNA of the CDR3: TGTGCCAGCAGCTTGGGGGCGGGGCAGGGTGAGCAGTATTTT. This sequence encodes CASSLGAGQGEQYF. The whole variable domain, filled in from reference TRBV11-2 and TRBJ2-3, reads EAGVAQSPRYKIIEKRQSVAFWCNPISGHATLYWYQQILGQGPKLLIQFQNNGVVDDSQLPKDRFSAERLKGVDSTLKIQPAKLEDSAVYLCASSLGAGQGEQYFGPGTRLTVL.

This clonotype was observed a few times. This chain joins TRBV6-1 and TRBJ2-2; 9 nucleotides agree with TRBD1. The CDR3 is made up of 14 amino acids. J lost 5 bases, V lost 6 bases, and 4 bases had no gene match. Germline V gene sequence: CDR1 MNHNS, CDR2 SASEGT. For the CDR3, the DNA is TGTGCCAGCAGCGGGACAGGGTATACCGGGGAGCTGTTTTTT. This gives the protein CASSGTGYTGELFF.

About this clonotype: The junction departs from germline at one end; a sequencing error may be responsible. The genes are TRBV6-1 and TRBJ1-6; TRBD1 matches 8 bases. Germline CDR1 MNHNS, CDR2 SASEGT. CDR3 length: 14 residues. CDR3 residues: CASSVTDRVYEQYF. The CDR3 DNA is TGTGCCAGCAGTGTAACGGACAGGGTCTACGAGCAGTACTTT.

Regarding this clonotype: A much larger clonotype is one base distant, so this may be a read error. The CDR3, as DNA: TGTGCCAGCAGTACCGGGCAGCGGGGCTACATCTTC. Translation: CASSTGQRGYIF. This chain connects TRBV6-1 to TRBJ1-2; a weak D match, TRBD1 (5 bases). This CDR3 comprises 12 residues. From germline, CDR1 is MNHNS and CDR2 SASEGT.

Worth noting for this clonotype: The junction departs from the called germline gene at one end, perhaps through a read error. In DNA, the CDR3 is TGTGCCAGCAGGGGCAACGGGGGGCGCGGCCAAGATACGCAGTATTTC. Amino acid sequence: CASRGNGGRGQDTQYF. The rearrangement joins TRBV6-1 to TRBJ2-3; D is perhaps TRBD2 (7 bases). The CDR3 extends over 16 amino acids. CDR1 is MNHNS, CDR2 SASEGT, per germline.